This T cell receptor beta chain was identified in a study of beta chain features in type 1 diabetes. Study results and limitations: Shorter TCRB CDR3s, moderately but significantly so, marked every one of the four CD4+ subsets in Type 1 diabetes patients. Naive, central memory and regulatory TCRB repertoires appeared more similar among patients than healthy donors.

One heparinised blood draw averaging roughly 100 mL was given by each donor. This clone has a handful of counts. Its antigen is still unknown. This CDR3 region has 13 residues. V shed 6 bases, J shed 7 bases, and the junction held 7 bases outside the gene matches. CDR1 is SQVTM and CDR2 is ANQGSEA in the germline V gene. The isolated RNA, all of it, was reverse transcribed, so expressed TCRB transcripts were what got sequenced. Naive, central memory and regulatory T cell samples came to a mean of approximately 3.57 million reads. The repertoire was sequenced with immunoSEQ multiplex PCR; TCRdb's copy has only in-frame clones and lacks some. The sample yields 160,000 or so clones, approximately 8.7% seen once.

Specimen: central memory CD4+ T cells from blood. This chain links TRBV29-1 with TRBJ1-2, with TRBD1 matching 11 bases. The receptor was derived from a woman in her twenties or thirties with type 1 diabetes. In nucleotides, the CDR3 is TGCAGCGTGCGACGGGGGACAGGGGGTGGCTACACCTTC. Encoded protein: CSVRRGTGGGYTF.